Detailed here is one T cell receptor (beta chain). Disease duration under 2 months; hyperthyroidism patients were aged 18 to 65. Thyroid ultrasound, orbital computed tomography, clinical symptoms, and serum thyroxine and TRAb underpinned diagnoses. Fresh peripheral blood, approximately 10 ml, yielded the PBMCs. The source material, RNA transcripts, was used to amplify TCR beta CDR3 regions. Researchers ran a first-round RT-PCR on the TCR CDR3 using the HTBI primer set. TCRdb reprocessed the multiplex PCR reads via MiXCR and lists one record per CDR3 protein. Of about 350,000 distinct CDR3 sequences listed, approximately 14% are singletons. This sample was included in a study of T cells in Graves' hyperthyroidism and ophthalmopathy. Turning to the study itself: Peripheral blood was collected at initial diagnosis, before any treatment.

CDR3 length: 14 residues. Germline trimming cut 5 bases from V and 5 bases from J; bases unmatched to any gene: 4. Germline CDR1 and CDR2: LNHDA and SQIVND (reference sequence). The V call is TRBV19, the J call TRBJ1-4, with 8 bases lining up with TRBD1. This receptor was obtained from a woman in her twenties or thirties with Graves' hyperthyroidism. Sample: blood. CDR3 residues: CASSVGDRNEKLFF. The CDR3, as DNA: TGTGCCAGTAGTGTAGGGGACAGGAATGAAAAACTGTTTTTT.